The clone carrying this T cell receptor beta chain turned up a few times. Its antigen is unknown. The V gene's germline CDR1 is MNHEY and CDR2 SMNVEV (reference sequence). CDR3 length: 15 amino acids. The trim removed 6 bases at V and 5 bases at J, leaving 10 bases unmatched. Each cDNA held unique molecular identifiers, and template switching gave it a universal primer site. TCRdb passed the 5' RACE reads through MiXCR, listing each CDR3 protein once. The sample includes hundreds of thousands of distinct CDR3 sequences, approximately 13% of them seen just once. This record belongs to a study of identical twins. General study results and limits: Models predicted too little out-of-frame TCR alpha sharing in monozygotic twins. Where beta out-of-frame sequences were concerned, excess twin sharing was weaker. While abundant cord blood beta clonotypes carried fewer insertions, memory repertoires showed no such pattern.

Another study also made use of these data, one on yellow fever vaccine responses in identical twins.

The specimen sequenced was CD8+ T cells sorted from blood. This chain links TRBV27 with TRBJ2-7, with 10 bases lining up with TRBD2. The clonotype comes from a woman between 18 and 29 years old in good health. CDR3 sequence (DNA): TGTGCCAGCAGCGCGCTAGCGGGAGAACTGGACGAGCAGTACTTC. Translated: CASSALAGELDEQYF.